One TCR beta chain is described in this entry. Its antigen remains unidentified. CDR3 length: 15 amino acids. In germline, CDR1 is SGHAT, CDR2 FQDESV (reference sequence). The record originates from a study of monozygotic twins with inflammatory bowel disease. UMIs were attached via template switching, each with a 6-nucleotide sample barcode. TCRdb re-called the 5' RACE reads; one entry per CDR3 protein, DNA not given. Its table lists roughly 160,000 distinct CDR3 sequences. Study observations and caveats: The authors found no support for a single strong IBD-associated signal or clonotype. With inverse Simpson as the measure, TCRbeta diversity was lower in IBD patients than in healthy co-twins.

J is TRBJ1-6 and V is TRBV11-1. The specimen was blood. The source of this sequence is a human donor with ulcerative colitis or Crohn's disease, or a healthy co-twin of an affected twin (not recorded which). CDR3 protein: CASSLRIQNDSPLHF.